The text below deals with one T cell receptor (beta chain). CDR3 length: 14 residues. CDR1 and CDR2 from the germline V gene are SGHVS and FNYEAQ. V lost 1 base to trimming and J lost 7 bases, with 8 bases between them. Sequenced by immunoSEQ multiplex PCR; TCRdb stores in-frame clones only, minus some. The repertoire has 150,000 or so clones, 70% to 90% of them found once; the top ten carry 4.5% to 7.5%. The data are from a study of blood T cell repertoires in COVID-19. Sequences were obtained from PBMCs or T cells enriched from blood (not recorded which). The clonotype originates from a man between 35 and 55 years old who had recovered from COVID-19. The genes are TRBV7-6 and TRBJ2-6, with D possibly matching TRBD1 (5 bases). Written as DNA, the CDR3 is TGTGCCAGCAGCTTAGAGCAGGGAGCCAACGTCCTGACTTTC. It yields the protein CASSLEQGANVLTF.